The T cell receptor beta chain under discussion was sequenced for a study of shared clonotypes between healthy human individuals (dated by TCRdb to 2018 to 2020). The study in broad terms: The cohort included three men and a couple of women between 18 and 49 years of age. Per donor, three plates each were used for CD4 naive and CD4 memory, two for CD8 naive, and one for CD8 memory. To estimate repertoire size and how much clonotypes are shared between individuals, the study performed deep sequencing of blood TCR repertoires from roughly five healthy adults. To increase sequencing depth and limit assay-specific biases, TCR repertoire library preparation and sequencing were carried out by different laboratories using diverse techniques. Leukapheresis yielded between about 0.85 and 10 billion PBMCs per donor.

The donors were healthy, HIV-negative adults with no recently reported acute infections or vaccinations. All donors were Caucasian adults living in Nashville, Tennessee, USA. Magnetic negative selection was used to enrich CD4+ T cells, after which naive cells were positively selected on CD45RA and the negative fraction became the memory subset. Blood was obtained by leukapheresis, after which PBMCs were separated by Ficoll-Histopaque density gradient centrifugation and cryopreserved in liquid nitrogen vapor phase. Purity and quantity of every magnetically sorted T cell population were checked by analytical flow cytometry. Genomic DNA was isolated from each sorted fraction and quantified by UV absorbance on a Nanodrop 2000c. TCR CDR3 regions were amplified from genomic DNA by multiplex PCR using the deep immunoSEQ assay. For each cell subset, the extracted genomic DNA was distributed evenly across all wells of several immunoSEQ 96-well plates, and each plate served as one replicate. Each replicate PCR for sorted subsets received approximately 200 ng genomic DNA, equal to some 32,000 T cell genomes. Purified libraries were measured with a Qubit 3.0 fluorometer, size-checked on a Bioanalyzer 2100, and measured again with the KAPA Library Quantification kit. Each immunoSEQ 96-well plate was sequenced on its own single-read 150-cycle Illumina NextSeq 550 flow cell. In the paper's pipeline: Because the immunoSEQ output held only junctional sequences and lacked quality scores, the filtering could not match the filtering applied to full-length reads. To assign V/J genes and CDR3, sequences were annotated using PyIR, a Python wrapper for IgBLAST v1.9, with IMGT germline references. Reads with weak V/J assignments (E-value above 1e-6), missing CDR3, stop codons, out-of-frame junctions, or ambiguous translated residues were removed. V3J clonotypes were defined by identical inferred V gene, J gene, and CDR3 amino acid sequence. To compute the percentage overlap between repertoires, the number of shared unique clonotypes was divided by the size of the smaller repertoire. RTK rarefaction, the Chao1 estimator, and Recon v2.1 estimates of unobserved clonotypes were used to assess repertoire richness. Generation probabilities were computed with OLGA for all TCRbeta clonotypes obtained by the gDNA method from a handful of donors. Imported from immuneACCESS, the table was reduced by TCRdb to in-frame sequences with V and J called. These copies leave out some clones; in studies compared against another copy, an unresolved V gene accounts for under half, and the cause of the remainder is not known. The V and J calls and clone size were taken over from that table, and D and trimming were inferred from the DNA. This sample has 700,000 or so clones in its table, and about two thirds of those were observed once. The ten largest clones add up to 1.5% to 2% of the sample.

The CDR3 starts with the cysteine, ends with the phenylalanine, and has 11 residues. The kept DNA is CDR3 alone, 33 bases in frame from the first base. The germline ends are 7 bases apart after V is trimmed by 7 bases and J by 6 bases. Looking up the germline V gene (reference sequence) yields CDR1 MNHNY and CDR2 SVGAGI. On this clone itself: Its cognate antigen has yet to be identified. Base-call qualities are not available, and no considerably larger clone is one nucleotide away.

What the study reported, not specific to this receptor: Pairwise subsampling led to the expectation that sequencing depth would affect the degree of clonotype sharing among donors. Naive subsets generally had larger estimated clonotype richness than memory subsets did. The small number of donors limited the genetic and exposure-history diversity represented. Across a few donors, approximately 5% of naive CD4, roughly 3.3% of naive CD8, roughly 2.2% of memory CD4, and about 0.4% of memory CD8 clonotypes were shared. Sampling was restricted to blood, and TCR repertoires in tissues likely differ from the TCR repertoires found in blood. Compared with non-shared clonotypes, the clonotypes found in all four sorted-subset donors had higher generation probabilities. Rarefaction of sorted-subset datasets indicated incomplete sequencing despite the large sequencing depth.

This clonotype was obtained from a woman aged 25 to 39 in good health. The chain was built from TRBV6-6 and TRBJ2-1; no D gene call is confident. The sequenced sample consisted of memory CD4+ T cells sorted from blood. Read against the paper, the sample's cell subset or site label means: CD45RA-negative fraction. The nucleotide sequence is given as TGTGCCAGCATGGCGCTCAATGAGCAGTTCTTC. It translates to CASMALNEQFF.